This TCR beta chain derives from a study of regulatory T cells in long-lasting Graves disease. Overall study: By definition, persistent Graves' disease involved antithyroid drugs for over 5 years alongside positive TSH receptor antibodies.

Building of the TCR beta libraries involved iRepertoire HTBI primers and Arm-PCR of CDR3 regions. From the multiplex PCR reads, TCRdb called clonotypes with MiXCR, one entry per CDR3 protein. The sample includes roughly 450,000 distinct CDR3 sequences, less than 25% of them seen just once. The V end was cut by 2 bases, the J end by 7 bases, with 9 bases between. Germline V CDR1 and CDR2: SGHNT, YENEEA. This CDR3 has 13 amino acids. As to time point: persistent/refractory GD, antithyroid drugs over 5 years with positive TRAb. From PBMCs, RNA was extracted and then used to make the TCR library. Graves' disease diagnosis followed American Thyroid Association guidelines.

Here the sequenced sample was peripheral blood mononuclear cells (PBMCs), taken when the disease was refractory, from a patient treated with antithyroid drugs. The sequence was obtained from a female donor with Graves disease. The rearrangement links TRBV11-3 to TRBJ2-1; D remains ambiguous. As DNA, the CDR3 is TGTGCCAGCAGCTTACGATCCAGGAATGAGCAGTTCTTC. It codes for CASSLRSRNEQFF.